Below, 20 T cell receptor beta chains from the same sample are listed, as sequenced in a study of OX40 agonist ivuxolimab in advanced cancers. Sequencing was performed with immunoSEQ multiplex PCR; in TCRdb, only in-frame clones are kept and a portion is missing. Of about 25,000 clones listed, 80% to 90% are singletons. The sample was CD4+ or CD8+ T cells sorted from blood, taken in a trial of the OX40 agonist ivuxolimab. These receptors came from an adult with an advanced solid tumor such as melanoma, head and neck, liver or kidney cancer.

The CDR3 DNA sequence: TGCGCCAGCAGCTCCGGGACAGGTAGCACAGATACGCAGTATTTT. Amino acid sequence: CASSSGTGSTDTQYF. The chain joins TRBV5-1 to TRBJ2-3, with 8 bases identical to TRBD1. After removal of 3 bases from V and 0 bases from J, the junction contained 3 bases not matched to a gene. Germline V gene sequence: CDR1 SGHRS, CDR2 YFSETQ. This CDR3 comprises 15 residues. Looking up the rest from reference TRBV5-1 and TRBJ2-3 gives the full variable domain: KAGVTQTPRYLIKTRGQQVTLSCSPISGHRSVSWYQQTPGQGLQFLFEYFSETQRNKGNFPGRFSGRQFSNSRSEMNVSTLELGDSALYLCASSSGTGSTDTQYFGPGTRLTVL.

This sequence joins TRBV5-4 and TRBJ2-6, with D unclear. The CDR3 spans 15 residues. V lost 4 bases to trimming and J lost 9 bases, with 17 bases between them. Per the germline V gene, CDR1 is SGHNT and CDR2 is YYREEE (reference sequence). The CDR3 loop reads CASSPDAWAFNVLTF. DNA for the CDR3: TGTGCCAGCAGCCCGGATGCTTGGGCGTTCAACGTCCTGACTTTC.

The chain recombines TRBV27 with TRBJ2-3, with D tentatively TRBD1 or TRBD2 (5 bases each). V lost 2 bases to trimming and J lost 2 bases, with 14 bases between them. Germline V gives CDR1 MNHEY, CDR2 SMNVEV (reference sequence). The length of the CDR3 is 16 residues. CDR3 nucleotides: TGTGCCAGCAGTTTAAGTCCGGGACCACCCACAGATACGCAGTATTTT. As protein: CASSLSPGPPTDTQYF.

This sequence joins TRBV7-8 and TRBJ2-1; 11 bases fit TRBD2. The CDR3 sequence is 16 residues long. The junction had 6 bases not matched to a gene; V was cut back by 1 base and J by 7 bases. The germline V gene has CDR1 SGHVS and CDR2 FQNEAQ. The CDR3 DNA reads TGTGCCAGCAGCTTAGGCTACCTAGCGGGGGGAAATGAGCAGTTCTTC. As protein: CASSLGYLAGGNEQFF.

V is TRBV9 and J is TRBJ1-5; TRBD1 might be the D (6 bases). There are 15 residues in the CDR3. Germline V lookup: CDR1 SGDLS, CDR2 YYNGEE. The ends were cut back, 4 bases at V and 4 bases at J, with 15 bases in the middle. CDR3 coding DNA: TGTGCCAGCAGCCCATGGGGGGCGGTGAATCAGCCCCAGCATTTT. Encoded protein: CASSPWGAVNQPQHF.

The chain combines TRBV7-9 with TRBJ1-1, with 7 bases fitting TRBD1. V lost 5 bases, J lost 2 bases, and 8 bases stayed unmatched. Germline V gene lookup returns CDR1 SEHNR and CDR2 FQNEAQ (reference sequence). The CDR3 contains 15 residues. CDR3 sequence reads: CASSEYRGENTEAFF. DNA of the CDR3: TGTGCCAGCAGCGAATACAGGGGTGAAAACACTGAAGCTTTCTTT. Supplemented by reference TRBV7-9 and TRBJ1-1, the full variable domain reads DTGVSQNPRHKITKRGQNVTFRCDPISEHNRLYWYRQTLGQGPEFLTYFQNEAQLEKSRLLSDRFSAERPKGSFSTLEIQRTEQGDSAMYLCASSEYRGENTEAFFGQGTRLTVV.

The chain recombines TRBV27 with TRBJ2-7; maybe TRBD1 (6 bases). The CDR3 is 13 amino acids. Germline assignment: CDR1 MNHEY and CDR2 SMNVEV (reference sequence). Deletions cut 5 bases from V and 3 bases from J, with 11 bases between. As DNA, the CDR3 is TGTGCCAGCAGTCCGACAGGACTCTACGAGCAGTACTTC. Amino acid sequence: CASSPTGLYEQYF.

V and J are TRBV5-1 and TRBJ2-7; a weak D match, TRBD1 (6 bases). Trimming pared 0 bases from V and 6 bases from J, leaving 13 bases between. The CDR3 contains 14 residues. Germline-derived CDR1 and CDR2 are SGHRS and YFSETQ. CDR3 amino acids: CASSLVLGASEQYF. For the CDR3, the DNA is TGCGCCAGCAGCTTGGTCCTGGGGGCAAGCGAGCAGTACTTC.

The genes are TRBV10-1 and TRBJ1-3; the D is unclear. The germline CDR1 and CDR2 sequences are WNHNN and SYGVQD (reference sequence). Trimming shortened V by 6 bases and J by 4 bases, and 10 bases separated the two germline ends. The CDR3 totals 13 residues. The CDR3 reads CASRGPVGNTIYF. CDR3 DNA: TGCGCCAGCAGAGGGCCAGTCGGAAACACCATATATTTT.

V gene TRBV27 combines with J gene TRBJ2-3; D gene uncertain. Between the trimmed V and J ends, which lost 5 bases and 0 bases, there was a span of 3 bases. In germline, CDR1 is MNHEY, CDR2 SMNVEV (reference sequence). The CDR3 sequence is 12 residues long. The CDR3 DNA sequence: TGTGCCAGCAGTCCTAGCACAGATACGCAGTATTTT. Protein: CASSPSTDTQYF.

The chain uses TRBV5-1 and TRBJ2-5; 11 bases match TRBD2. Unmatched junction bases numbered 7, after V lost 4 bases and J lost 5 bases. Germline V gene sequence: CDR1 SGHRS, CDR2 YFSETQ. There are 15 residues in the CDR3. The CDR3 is CASSALTSGEETQYF. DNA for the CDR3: TGCGCCAGCAGCGCCCTGACTAGCGGGGAGGAGACCCAGTACTTC.

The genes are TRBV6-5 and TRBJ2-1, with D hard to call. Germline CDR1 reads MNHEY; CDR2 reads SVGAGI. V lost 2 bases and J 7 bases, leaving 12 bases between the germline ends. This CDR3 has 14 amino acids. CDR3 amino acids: CASSYTPSANEQFF. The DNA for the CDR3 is TGTGCCAGCAGTTACACTCCCTCTGCGAATGAGCAGTTCTTC.

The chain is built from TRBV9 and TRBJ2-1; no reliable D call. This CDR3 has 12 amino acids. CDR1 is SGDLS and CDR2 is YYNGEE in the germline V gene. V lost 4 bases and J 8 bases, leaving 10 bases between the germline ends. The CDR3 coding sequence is TGTGCCAGCAGCCTCCGCAGCGATGAGCAGTTCTTC. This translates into CASSLRSDEQFF.

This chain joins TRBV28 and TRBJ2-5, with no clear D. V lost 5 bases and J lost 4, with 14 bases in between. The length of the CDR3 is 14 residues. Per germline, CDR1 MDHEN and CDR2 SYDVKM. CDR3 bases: TGTGCCAGCAGTGCGCCGGTACCCGGAGAGACCCAGTACTTC. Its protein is CASSAPVPGETQYF.

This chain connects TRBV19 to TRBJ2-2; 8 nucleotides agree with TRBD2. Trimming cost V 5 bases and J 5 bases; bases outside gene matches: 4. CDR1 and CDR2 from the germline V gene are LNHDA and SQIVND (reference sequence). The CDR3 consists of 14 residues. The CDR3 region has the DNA TGTGCCAGTAGTCCCCGGGGGGGGACCGGGGAGCTGTTTTTT. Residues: CASSPRGGTGELFF. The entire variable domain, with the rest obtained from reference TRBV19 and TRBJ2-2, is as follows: DGGITQSPKYLFRKEGQNVTLSCEQNLNHDAMYWYRQDPGQGLRLIYYSQIVNDFQKGDIAEGYSVSREKKESFPLTVTSAQKNPTAFYLCASSPRGGTGELFFGEGSRLTVL.

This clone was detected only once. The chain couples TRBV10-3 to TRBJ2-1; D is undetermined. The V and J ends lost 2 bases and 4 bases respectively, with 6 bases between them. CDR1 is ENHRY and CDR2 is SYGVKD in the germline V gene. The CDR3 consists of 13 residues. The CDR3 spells CAISEPQYNEQFF. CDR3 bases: TGTGCCATCAGTGAGCCCCAATACAATGAGCAGTTCTTC.

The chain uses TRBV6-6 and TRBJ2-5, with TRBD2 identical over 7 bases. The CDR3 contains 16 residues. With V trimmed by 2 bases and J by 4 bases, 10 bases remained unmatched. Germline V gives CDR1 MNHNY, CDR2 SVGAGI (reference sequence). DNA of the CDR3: TGTGCCAGCAGTTACGGCGGCGGGGGAAGGCGAGAGACCCAGTACTTC. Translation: CASSYGGGGRRETQYF.

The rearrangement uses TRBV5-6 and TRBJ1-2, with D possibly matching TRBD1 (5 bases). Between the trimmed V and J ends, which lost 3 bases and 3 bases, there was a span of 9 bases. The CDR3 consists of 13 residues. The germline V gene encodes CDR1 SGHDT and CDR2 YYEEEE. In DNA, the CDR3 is TGTGCCAGCAGCTCTCAGGGAGACTATGGCTACACCTTC. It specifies CASSSQGDYGYTF.

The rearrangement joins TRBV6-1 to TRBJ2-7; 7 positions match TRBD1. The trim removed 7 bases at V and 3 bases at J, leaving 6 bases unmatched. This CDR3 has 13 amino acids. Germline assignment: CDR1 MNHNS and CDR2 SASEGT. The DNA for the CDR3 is TGTGCCAGCACTAGGGACAGCTACTACGAGCAGTACTTC. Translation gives CASTRDSYYEQYF.

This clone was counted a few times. DNA of the CDR3: TGCGCCAGCAGCCAAGGGGGGACAGGACACTATGGCTACACCTTC. The encoded protein is CASSQGGTGHYGYTF. The genes are TRBV4-1 and TRBJ1-2, with 8 bases matching TRBD1. The ends lost 1 base at V and 3 bases at J; junction bases unmatched: 4. This CDR3 has 15 amino acids. Germline CDR1 is MGHRA and CDR2 is YSYEKL.